A single sample is the source of the 12 T cell receptor beta chains below, sequenced in a study of T-cell reconstitution after alpha-beta-depleted transplantation in children (dated by TCRdb to about 2016). The sample's treatment or condition, from its label and the paper: allogeneic hematopoietic cell transplantation with graft depleted of TCRalphabeta T cells and CD19 B cells. The method behind the library was PCR. TCRdb records Illumina HiSeq 2500 as the sequencer. To normalize quantification of the TCRbeta repertoire, the TCR libraries were built with molecular barcoding that relied on unique molecular identifiers. Using fastp at Q25 and MiXCR, TCRdb reprocessed the public reads and kept productive beta chains. When rows share a CDR3 protein, they turn into one entry using the most common DNA and genes. Across this sample there are 80,000 to 100,000 distinct CDR3 sequences, with 20% to 30% seen only once. The leading ten clones occupy 20% to 25% of the sample.

The specimen was PBMCs, collected before TCRalphabeta/CD19-depleted stem cell transplant. All receptors derive from a boy aged 2 to 10 with acute lymphoblastic leukemia, due to receive a stem cell transplant.

The V call is TRBV20-1, the J call TRBJ2-1; D gene ambiguous. The V end lost 0 bases, the J end lost 6 bases, and 6 bases lay between the germline ends. This CDR3 is 12 amino acids long. Germline lookup yields CDR1 DFQATT and CDR2 SNEGSKA (reference sequence). The CDR3, as DNA: TGCAGTGCTAGAGACCCAATCAATGAGCAGTTCTTC. Protein sequence: CSARDPINEQFF.

The rearrangement uses TRBV6-2 or TRBV6-3 and TRBJ2-4; 8 bases align to TRBD2. Germline V gives CDR1 MNHEY, CDR2 SVGEGT. V lost 4 bases, J lost 1 base, and 18 bases stayed unmatched. The CDR3 runs to 20 residues. The CDR3 bases are TGTGCCAGCAGTTCAGGTTCATCCCCTACTAGCGGAGGTGCCAAAAACATTCAGTACTTC. It translates to CASSSGSSPTSGGAKNIQYF.

The J gene is TRBJ2-7, the V gene TRBV18, with D possibly matching TRBD1 (5 bases). Trimming shortened V by 9 bases and J by 8 bases, and 17 bases separated the two germline ends. This CDR3 has 12 residues. Germline CDR1 and CDR2: KGHSH and LQKENI. The CDR3 DNA sequence: TGTGCCAGTTCGAATGATAGGGGTAAGCAGTACTTC. Translating it yields CASSNDRGKQYF.

The chain is built from TRBV5-4 and TRBJ2-3; the D gene is possibly TRBD2 (6 bases). The germline V gene has CDR1 SGHNT and CDR2 YYREEE (reference sequence). V lost 3 bases to trimming and J lost 3 bases, with 14 bases between them. The CDR3 is 15 amino acids. As DNA, the CDR3 is TGTGCCAGCAGCTCGGCTAGCGCTATTACAGATACGCAGTATTTT. Translation: CASSSASAITDTQYF.

This clonotype has only a few counts. The chain has TRBV5-1 and TRBJ2-7, with D perhaps matching TRBD2 (6 bases). Trimming removed 1 base at V and 0 bases at J, with 8 bases between. The CDR3 spans 14 residues. Germline V gives CDR1 SGHRS, CDR2 YFSETQ. Here the CDR3 reads CASSLTTSSYEQYF. In nucleotides, the CDR3 is TGCGCCAGCAGCTTGACGACTAGCTCCTACGAGCAGTACTTC.

V usage is TRBV24-1 and J usage is TRBJ2-3; D is unclear. Germline loops: CDR1 KGHDR, CDR2 SFDVKD. V lost 1 base and J lost 6, with 7 bases in between. This CDR3 is built from 13 residues. The CDR3 DNA reads as TGTGCCACCAGTGATTTAAAGGTGGATACGCAGTATTTT. Translating it yields CATSDLKVDTQYF.

V is TRBV19 and J is TRBJ2-1; 7 bases fit TRBD2. This CDR3 has 15 amino acids. V trimming: 10 bases; J trimming: 0 bases; junction bases outside the gene matches: 9. In germline, CDR1 is LNHDA, CDR2 SQIVND (reference sequence). CDR3 sequence reads: CATSGSGYSYNEQFF. DNA for the CDR3: TGTGCCACCTCGGGTAGCGGGTACTCCTACAATGAGCAGTTCTTC.

This rearrangement joins TRBV20-1 to TRBJ2-4, with D perhaps given as TRBD1 or TRBD2 (6 bases each). Germline assignment: CDR1 DFQATT and CDR2 SNEGSKA (reference sequence). This CDR3 has 14 residues. The ends were cut back, 3 bases at V and 0 bases at J, with 9 bases in the middle. CDR3 nucleotides: TGCAGTGCTAGTCGGGGGCTAGCCAAAAACATTCAGTACTTC. Its translation: CSASRGLAKNIQYF.

The CDR3 DNA reads TGCGCCAGCAGCGAACGACAGGGTACGGCCCAGCATTTT. Protein product: CASSERQGTAQHF. The chain combines TRBV5-1 with TRBJ1-5; 7 bases align to TRBD1. The germline V gene encodes CDR1 SGHRS and CDR2 YFSETQ. The CDR3 contains 13 residues. J lost 11 bases, V lost 4 bases, and 9 bases had no gene match.

The chain joins TRBV7-2 to TRBJ2-1; TRBD2 matches at 8 bases. CDR1 SGHTA and CDR2 FQGNSA come from the germline V gene. The CDR3 has 19 amino acids. The trim removed 5 bases at V and 2 bases at J, leaving 17 bases unmatched. DNA of the CDR3: TGTGCCAGCAGCCGAACGCTAACTAGCGGAGGAGCCACCTACAATGAGCAGTTCTTC. Translating gives CASSRTLTSGGATYNEQFF.

The chain joins TRBV19 to TRBJ2-6; D unclear. The germline gives CDR1 LNHDA, CDR2 SQIVND (reference sequence). V gave up 5 bases and J gave up 2 bases, with 10 bases separating them. The CDR3 is 15 residues long. The CDR3 DNA follows: TGTGCCAGTAGTGTGACTTACCCTGGGGCCAACGTCCTGACTTTC. Encoded protein: CASSVTYPGANVLTF. Based on the CDR3 plus reference TRBV19 and TRBJ2-6, the full variable domain is DGGITQSPKYLFRKEGQNVTLSCEQNLNHDAMYWYRQDPGQGLRLIYYSQIVNDFQKGDIAEGYSVSREKKESFPLTVTSAQKNPTAFYLCASSVTYPGANVLTFGAGSRLTVL.

The chain is built from TRBV28 and TRBJ2-5; 11 bases map to TRBD2. Germline assignment: CDR1 MDHEN and CDR2 SYDVKM. The CDR3 runs 15 residues. V lost 6 bases, J lost 4 bases, and 7 bases stayed unmatched. The CDR3 protein is CASSLSGRGRETQYF. CDR3 bases: TGTGCCAGCAGCCTTAGCGGGAGGGGGCGAGAGACCCAGTACTTC.